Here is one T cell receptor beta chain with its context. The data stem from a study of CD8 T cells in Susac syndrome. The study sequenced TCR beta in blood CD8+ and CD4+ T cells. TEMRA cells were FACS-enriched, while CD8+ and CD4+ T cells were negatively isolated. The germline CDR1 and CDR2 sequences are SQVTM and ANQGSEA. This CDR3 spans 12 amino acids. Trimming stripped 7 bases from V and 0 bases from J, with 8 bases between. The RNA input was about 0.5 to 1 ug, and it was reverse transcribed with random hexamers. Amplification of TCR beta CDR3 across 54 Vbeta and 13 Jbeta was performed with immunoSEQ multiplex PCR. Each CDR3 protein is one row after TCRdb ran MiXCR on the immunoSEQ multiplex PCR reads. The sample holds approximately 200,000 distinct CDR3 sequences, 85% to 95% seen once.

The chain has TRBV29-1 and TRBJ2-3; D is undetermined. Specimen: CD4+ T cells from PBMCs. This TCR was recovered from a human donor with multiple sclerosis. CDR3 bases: TGCAGCGCCCAGACTAGCACAGATACGCAGTATTTT. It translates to CSAQTSTDTQYF.